This entry concerns a single T cell receptor (beta chain). Here immunoSEQ multiplex PCR was the method, and the copy in TCRdb shows in-frame clones only, minus some. Of 88,000 or so clones detected, approximately 90% appear once; the ten largest clones hold under 1.5%. The CDR3 loop spans 16 amino acids. Trimming shortened V by 0 bases and J by 11 bases, and 20 bases separated the two germline ends. Germline V CDR1 and CDR2: LNHNV, YYDKDF (reference sequence). This specimen belongs to a study of blood T cell repertoires in COVID-19. Study-wide context: Spain, Italy and the United States supplied samples that represented acute and convalescent COVID-19. From T cells, B-cell-depleted T cells, or PBMCs came the material, which was cDNA or gDNA.

Living in roughly 23 US areas, the participants were between 18 and 89 years of age. The source material was PBMCs or T cells enriched from blood (not recorded which). This receptor was taken from a woman aged 45-59 years with acute COVID-19. The chain uses TRBV15 and TRBJ2-1, with no clear D. As DNA, the CDR3 is TGTGCCACCAGCAGAGATCCGAGAGACCCCAGCGTACAGCAGTTCTTC. This gives the protein CATSRDPRDPSVQQFF.